This entry lists 10 T cell receptor beta chains sequenced from one sample in a study of blood T cells in healthy people across ages. Alongside a J-beta primer mix, a sample-barcoded 5' primer served in a second PCR lasting about 6 to 11 cycles. TCRdb analysed the 5' RACE reads with MiXCR anew, one entry per CDR3 protein. Of more than 650,000 distinct CDR3 sequences in the sample, 22% were seen once. The specimen was blood. The receptors were gathered from a man in his 70s in good health.

The rearrangement uses TRBV6-6 and TRBJ1-5, with a weak D call TRBD1 (5 bases). The V gene lost 6 bases and the J gene lost 7 bases, with 19 bases spanning the gap. CDR3 size: 15 residues. Germline values: CDR1 MNHNY, CDR2 SVGAGI (reference sequence). CDR3 coding DNA: TGTGCCAGCAGCCCGATGGAGGGGTTAACACAGCCCCAGCATTTT. Its translation is CASSPMEGLTQPQHF.

This clonotype was observed at least ten times. The chain couples TRBV5-6 to TRBJ2-2; D is tentatively TRBD1 or TRBD2 (5 bases each). Germline-derived CDR1 and CDR2 are SGHDT and YYEEEE. V lost 4 bases, J lost 4 bases, and 8 bases lay in between. CDR3 length equals 13 residues. The CDR3 reads CASSRDRTGELFF. CDR3 bases: TGTGCCAGCAGCAGGGACCGCACCGGGGAGCTGTTTTTT.

V usage is TRBV5-6 and J usage is TRBJ1-2; no clear D. Germline values: CDR1 SGHDT, CDR2 YYEEEE. CDR3 length: 11 residues. V lost 2 bases and J 8 bases, leaving 7 bases between the germline ends. The CDR3 DNA is TGTGCCAGCAGCTTAAAAGGAGGCTACACCTTC. Its translation: CASSLKGGYTF.

The J gene is TRBJ1-2, the V gene TRBV4-1, with D perhaps matching TRBD1 (6 bases). V was shortened by 2 bases and J by 8 bases, with 21 bases between the two germline ends. The CDR3 extends over 16 amino acids. Per germline, CDR1 MGHRA and CDR2 YSYEKL. This CDR3 is CASSQFGDNRYWGYTF. In DNA form, the CDR3 reads TGCGCCAGCAGCCAATTTGGGGACAACCGGTATTGGGGCTACACCTTC.

V is TRBV25-1 and J is TRBJ2-7; D is unclear. The CDR3 spans 14 residues. The germline V and J ends were trimmed by 2 bases and 2 bases, with 10 bases remaining between them. Germline values: CDR1 MGHDK, CDR2 SYGVNS. CDR3 DNA: TGTGCCAGCAGTGAAGTTTGGCAGCCCTACGAGCAGTACTTC. Its protein product is CASSEVWQPYEQYF.

The sample holds a few counts of this clonotype. In DNA, the CDR3 is TGTGCCAGCAGCTTAGCGCGGGGGGATGAGCAGTTCTTC. Amino acid sequence: CASSLARGDEQFF. The rearrangement joins TRBV7-6 to TRBJ2-7; 8 bases align to TRBD2. The end of the DNA is better explained by TRBJ2-1, so the J call may be wrong. Germline CDR1 is SGHVS and CDR2 is FNYEAQ. This CDR3 has 13 residues.

This clonotype has a handful of counts. The chain recombines TRBV5-1 with TRBJ2-2, with D maybe TRBD2 (6 bases). V was shortened by 4 bases and J by 2 bases, with 12 bases between the two germline ends. Germline V gene sequence: CDR1 SGHRS, CDR2 YFSETQ. CDR3 length: 15 amino acids. DNA of the CDR3: TGCGCCAGCAGCCGTGAGGGACTCAACACCGGGGAGCTGTTTTTT. It yields the protein CASSREGLNTGELFF.

This clonotype showed up just a few times. V gene TRBV7-2 combines with J gene TRBJ2-7; 7 nucleotides line up with TRBD1. Germline V CDR1 and CDR2: SGHTA, FQGNSA. This CDR3 is built from 14 residues. Germline trimming cut 5 bases from V and 0 bases from J; bases unmatched to any gene: 4. CDR3 sequence: CASSVQGVSYEQYV. The CDR3 DNA is TGTGCCAGCAGCGTTCAGGGGGTCTCCTACGAGCAGTACGTC.

This clonotype has at least ten counts. The chain uses TRBV30 and TRBJ2-3; TRBD2 matches at 8 bases. V trimming: 3 bases; J trimming: 5 bases; junction bases outside the gene matches: 16. The CDR3 spans 17 residues. Germline V gives CDR1 GTSNPN, CDR2 SVGIG (reference sequence). CDR3 loop: CAWSRLSAGVTGDTQYF. The CDR3 region has the DNA TGTGCCTGGAGCCGACTCTCAGCGGGAGTCACCGGAGATACGCAGTATTTT.

This clonotype was observed a few times. CDR3 sequence (DNA): TGTGCCAGCAGTTTAGGAAGTCCTTTAGCCAAAAACATTCAGTACTTC. Encoded protein: CASSLGSPLAKNIQYF. The V and J genes are TRBV27 and TRBJ2-4; D remains unclear. CDR3 length: 16 amino acids. The V end lost 2 bases, the J end lost 0 bases, and 11 bases lay between the germline ends. In germline, CDR1 is MNHEY, CDR2 SMNVEV (reference sequence).